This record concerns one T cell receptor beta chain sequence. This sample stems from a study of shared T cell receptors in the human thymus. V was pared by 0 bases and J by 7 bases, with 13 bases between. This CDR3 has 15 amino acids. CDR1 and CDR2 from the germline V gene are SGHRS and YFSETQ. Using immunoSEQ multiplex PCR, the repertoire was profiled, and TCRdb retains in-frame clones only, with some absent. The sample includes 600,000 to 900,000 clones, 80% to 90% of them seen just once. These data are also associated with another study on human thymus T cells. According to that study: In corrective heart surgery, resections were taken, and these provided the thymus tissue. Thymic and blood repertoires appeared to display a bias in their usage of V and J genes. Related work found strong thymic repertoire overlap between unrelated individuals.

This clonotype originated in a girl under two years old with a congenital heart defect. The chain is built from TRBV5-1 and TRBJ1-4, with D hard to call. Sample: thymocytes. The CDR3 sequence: CASSLEQPAGEKLFF. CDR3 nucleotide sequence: TGCGCCAGCAGCTTGGAACAGCCCGCGGGTGAAAAACTGTTTTTT.